These 32 T cell receptor beta chains were sequenced from one sample in a study of spatial heterogeneity in lung cancer. Findings and caveats of the study: For expanded intratumoral alpha and beta TCRs, counts tracked tumor mutation counts.

Regarding time point: sample taken at primary tumor resection. The antigens these receptors bind are not known. Using its own MiXCR run on the 5' RACE reads, TCRdb lists one record per CDR3 protein. The table shows some 6,900 distinct CDR3 sequences, with 14% occurring only once. The sample consisted of lung tumor tissue, taken at surgery. All receptors derive from a male donor with early-stage non-small cell lung cancer.

Relative to its sample, this clonotype is medium-sized. This beta chain turned up in a library designed for alpha chains; as an off-target read, its abundance says little. V usage is TRBV6-4 and J usage is TRBJ2-1; TRBD1 matches at 9 bases. J was trimmed by 12 bases and V by 0 bases; bases with no gene match: 9. The CDR3 is made up of 15 amino acids. Germline CDR1 is MRHNA and CDR2 is SNTAGT. The CDR3 here is CASSDSRGGQGSQFF. Written as DNA, the CDR3 is TGTGCCAGCAGTGACTCCAGAGGGGGACAGGGTTCGCAGTTCTTC.

By share, this clonotype ranks as medium-sized. This beta chain turned up in a library designed for alpha chains; as an off-target read, its abundance says little. The rearrangement links TRBV12-3 or TRBV12-4 to TRBJ1-6; D not certain. The CDR3 extends over 12 amino acids. V lost 2 bases and J lost 10, with 6 bases in between. DNA for the CDR3: TGTGCCAGCAGTTTATTTGGATCACCCCTCCACTTT. This sequence encodes CASSLFGSPLHF.

This clonotype is medium-sized within its sample. This beta chain appears as a stray read in a library generated for alpha chains; its size is not informative. The chain carries TRBV12-3 or TRBV12-4 and TRBJ1-1; D may be TRBD1 (5 bases). This CDR3 is 15 amino acids long. Trimming removed 0 bases from V and 4 bases from J, with 12 bases in between. CDR3 nucleotides: TGTGCCAGCAGTTTAGCGGGGCCTATGGGCACTGAAGCTTTCTTT. Its protein is CASSLAGPMGTEAFF.

This clonotype was seen many times. This beta chain turned up in a library designed for alpha chains; as an off-target read, its abundance says little. The CDR3 nucleotides read TGCAGTGCTAGAGATATGAGGTCGAGGAGGACAGATACGCAGTATTTT. It codes for CSARDMRSRRTDTQYF. The V and J genes are TRBV20-1 and TRBJ2-3; a possible D gene is TRBD2 (5 bases). Deletions cut 0 bases from V and 3 bases from J, with 16 bases between. The CDR3 is 16 residues long. Germline values: CDR1 DFQATT, CDR2 SNEGSKA (reference sequence).

Sample share makes this clonotype medium-sized (0.01 to 0.1%). This beta chain turned up in a library designed for alpha chains; as an off-target read, its abundance says little. This chain connects TRBV2 to TRBJ1-2, with no clear D. This CDR3 contains 12 residues. The V end was cut by 3 bases, the J end by 4 bases, with 6 bases between. The germline gives CDR1 SNHLY, CDR2 FYNNEI. The CDR3 is CASSDRGYGYTF. The CDR3 DNA follows: TGTGCCAGCAGTGACCGGGGCTATGGCTACACCTTC.

By sample fraction, this clonotype is medium-sized. The library was designed around alpha chains, so this beta chain is a stray read whose abundance carries little weight. The chain links TRBV4-2 to TRBJ1-1; 9 bases fit TRBD1. This CDR3 is 16 amino acids long. Germline lookup yields CDR1 LGHNA and CDR2 YNFKEQ. Unmatched junction bases numbered 11, after V lost 4 bases and J lost 5 bases. The CDR3, as DNA: TGTGCCAGCAGCCCCTTCGGGGGACAGGGTAAGACTGAAGCTTTCTTT. Protein product: CASSPFGGQGKTEAFF.

As to this clonotype: The library was prepared for alpha chains; this beta chain is a stray read, so its frequency means little. The V and J genes are TRBV12-3 or TRBV12-4 and TRBJ2-7; D is tentatively TRBD1 or TRBD2 (6 bases each). Trimming left V 5 bases short and J 5 bases short, with 19 bases between. The CDR3 runs to 15 residues. CDR3 sequence: CASSLRRGATNEQYF. The CDR3 bases are TGTGCCAGCAGTCTCCGTAGGGGGGCTACCAACGAGCAGTACTTC.

This clonotype was seen many times. Because the library targeted alpha chains, this beta chain is an off-target read whose size means little. The genes are TRBV20-1 and TRBJ2-5, with 12 bases lining up with TRBD2. Trimming took 3 bases from V and 3 from J; bases not matched to a gene: 5. The CDR3 is 15 residues long. The germline V gene has CDR1 DFQATT and CDR2 SNEGSKA (reference sequence). CDR3 sequence (DNA): TGCAGTGCTAGTAAGCCTAGCGGGAGGGAAGAGACCCAGTACTTC. This codes for CSASKPSGREETQYF.

By its share, this clonotype is medium-sized. With the library built for alpha chains, this beta chain is off target and its frequency is not meaningful. The gene calls are TRBV12-5 and TRBJ1-1; D gene ambiguous. Trimming took off 1 base at V and 1 base at J, with 10 bases between the two ends. Germline V gives CDR1 LGHNT, CDR2 FRNRAP. The CDR3 is 15 amino acids. CDR3 coding DNA: TGTGCTAGTGGTTTGGCCACCTCTGGGAACACTGAAGCTTTCTTT. It translates to CASGLATSGNTEAFF. The variable domain in full, completed from reference TRBV12-5 and TRBJ1-1, reads DARVTQTPRHKVTEMGQEVTMRCQPILGHNTVFWYRQTMMQGLELLAYFRNRAPLDDSGMPKDRFSAEMPDATLATLKIQPSEPRDSAVYFCASGLATSGNTEAFFGQGTRLTVV.

On this clonotype: A single base separates this from a much larger clone, so it may be a read error. This beta chain appears as a stray read in a library generated for alpha chains; its size is not informative. The V call is TRBV27, the J call TRBJ2-5; 7 bases line up with TRBD1. Germline V gene lookup returns CDR1 MNHEY and CDR2 SMNVEV (reference sequence). The V segment lost 9 bases and the J segment 2 bases; nucleotides outside the gene matches: 9. The CDR3 loop spans 14 amino acids. The chain's CDR3 is CARSPGGSQETQYF. CDR3 sequence (DNA): TGTGCCAGGAGTCCAGGGGGTTCTCAAGAGACCCAGTACTTC.

This clonotype is labeled medium-sized. The library was built for alpha chains, so this beta chain is an off-target read and its size means little. The chain employs TRBV7-9 and TRBJ2-1, with no clear D. Trimming left V 2 bases short and J 4 bases short, with 12 bases between. Germline V gene data show CDR1 as SEHNR and CDR2 as FQNEAQ (reference sequence). The CDR3 contains 15 residues. The CDR3 reads CASSLLGSRYNEQFF. As DNA, the CDR3 is TGTGCCAGCAGCTTATTGGGCAGTAGATACAATGAGCAGTTCTTC.

As regards this clonotype: A library made for alpha chains picked up this beta chain off target, so its size means little. The CDR3 DNA reads as TGTGCCAGCAGTCCCGACGAGCCGGGATTGGTTGAAGCTTTCTTT. Amino acids: CASSPDEPGLVEAFF. V usage is TRBV27 and J usage is TRBJ1-1; D gene ambiguous. Trimming shortened V by 5 bases and J by 7 bases, and 20 bases separated the two germline ends. Germline lookup yields CDR1 MNHEY and CDR2 SMNVEV (reference sequence). This CDR3 has 15 amino acids.

Comment on this clonotype: Relative to the germline gene, one junction end is altered; a read error may explain this. Since the library was made to target alpha chains, this beta chain is a stray read and its abundance is not meaningful. The J gene is TRBJ2-1, the V gene TRBV20-1; possibly TRBD2 for D (6 bases). The CDR3 consists of 14 residues. CDR1 DFQATT and CDR2 SNEGSKA come from the germline V gene (reference sequence). The CDR3 protein is CSAPGDSGDNEQFF. DNA of the CDR3: TGCAGTGCCCCTGGGGACTCTGGTGACAATGAGCAGTTTTTC.

This clonotype rates as medium-sized. This beta chain was picked up by a library intended for alpha chains and is off target, so its count carries little meaning. The CDR3 sequence is CASSSGTDEAFF. The CDR3 DNA sequence: TGTGCCAGCAGCTCCGGGACAGATGAAGCTTTCTTT. The V and J genes are TRBV7-9 and TRBJ1-1, with TRBD1 matching 7 bases. V lost 4 bases, J lost 7 bases, and 3 bases stayed unmatched. Germline V CDR1 and CDR2: SEHNR, FQNEAQ (reference sequence). The CDR3 has 12 amino acids.

A note on this clonotype: The library was built for alpha chains, so this beta chain is an off-target read and its size means little. V is TRBV6-1 and J is TRBJ2-6; D ambiguous. Per germline, CDR1 MNHNS and CDR2 SASEGT. Between the trimmed V and J ends, which lost 2 bases and 0 bases, there was a span of 5 bases. This CDR3 has 15 residues. The CDR3 region has the DNA TGTGCCAGCAGTGAAAAGGACTCTGGGGCCAACGTCCTGACTTTC. Protein sequence: CASSEKDSGANVLTF.

Points on this clonotype: This beta chain came through as a stray read in a library set up for alpha chains, and its size says little. The chain combines TRBV29-1 with TRBJ1-2; D gene unclear. This CDR3 contains 10 residues. Germline V gives CDR1 SQVTM, CDR2 ANQGSEA. V gave up 3 bases and J gave up 6 bases, with 5 bases separating them. This CDR3 reads CSVDPHGYTF. The CDR3, as DNA: TGCAGCGTTGATCCCCATGGCTACACCTTC.

Turning to this clonotype: The library was built for alpha chains, so this beta chain is an off-target read and its size means little. This chain links TRBV5-1 with TRBJ1-6; no definite D call. This CDR3 region has 14 residues. Trimming took off 7 bases at V and 5 bases at J, with 13 bases between the two ends. Germline values: CDR1 SGHRS, CDR2 YFSETQ. The CDR3 sequence is CASAPTGNNSPLHF. Here the CDR3 DNA reads TGCGCCAGCGCCCCGACGGGAAATAATTCACCCCTCCACTTT.

By share, this clonotype ranks as medium-sized. At one boundary the junction diverges from the germline segment, which might be a read error. This beta chain is a stray sequence in a library constructed for alpha chains; its clone size is not meaningful. This chain connects TRBV20-1 to TRBJ2-1; 10 bases align to TRBD1. The CDR3 sequence is 16 residues long. Germline CDR1 DFQATT, CDR2 SNEGSKA (reference sequence). CDR3 protein: CSVRGQGVSSYNEQFF. The CDR3 bases are TGCAGTGTTAGAGGACAGGGGGTCTCCTCCTACAATGAGCAGTTCTTC.

A note on this clonotype: A much larger clonotype is one base distant, so this may be a read error. A library made for alpha chains picked up this beta chain off target, so its size means little. This chain's CDR3 is CPSSYSGNEQFF. In DNA form, the CDR3 reads TGTCCCAGCAGTTACTCGGGCAATGAGCAGTTCTTC. The chain uses TRBV6-5 and TRBJ2-1; D unresolved. CDR3 length: 12 amino acids. CDR1 and CDR2 (germline): MNHEY, SVGAGI.

Many counts were recorded for this clonotype. This beta chain turned up in a library designed for alpha chains; as an off-target read, its abundance says little. The chain employs TRBV29-1 and TRBJ2-3, with D possibly being TRBD2 (7 bases). This CDR3 contains 13 residues. Trimming stripped 6 bases from V and 7 bases from J, with 17 bases between. Germline V gene data show CDR1 as SQVTM and CDR2 as ANQGSEA. CDR3: CSVPTGGAYTQYF. In nucleotides, the CDR3 is TGCAGCGTCCCCACGGGGGGCGCGTATACGCAGTATTTT.

This clonotype was seen ten or more times. With the library built for alpha chains, this beta chain is off target and its frequency is not meaningful. V and J are TRBV10-3 and TRBJ2-7; TRBD2 matches 8 bases. Losses at the gene ends were 6 bases for V and 6 bases for J; bases not matched to a gene: 7. Germline values: CDR1 ENHRY, CDR2 SYGVKD. The CDR3 loop spans 13 amino acids. Here the CDR3 reads CAIREVAGSEQYF. In DNA form, the CDR3 reads TGTGCCATCAGGGAGGTAGCGGGATCCGAGCAGTACTTC.

By share, this clonotype ranks as medium-sized. This beta chain appears as a stray read in a library generated for alpha chains; its size is not informative. The rearrangement links TRBV2 to TRBJ1-1; weak D call: TRBD1 (6 bases). CDR3 size: 14 residues. Trimming removed 4 bases at V and 10 bases at J, with 19 bases between. Germline loops: CDR1 SNHLY, CDR2 FYNNEI. The CDR3 here is CASSAGPRGSRAFF. The CDR3 DNA is TGTGCCAGCAGTGCGGGGCCTAGGGGGTCAAGAGCTTTCTTT.

This clonotype showed up many times. The library was designed around alpha chains, so this beta chain is a stray read whose abundance carries little weight. The rearrangement links TRBV19 to TRBJ1-2, with TRBD1 matching 9 bases. The CDR3 is 14 residues long. V dropped 8 bases and J dropped 7; count of bases not matched to a gene: 11. Germline CDR1 LNHDA, CDR2 SQIVND (reference sequence). In DNA form, the CDR3 reads TGTGCCAGTCATGGTTCGGGACAGGGATTTGGCTACACCTTC. It specifies CASHGSGQGFGYTF.

In its sample, this clonotype was seen many times. This beta chain is a stray read from a library made for alpha chains; its abundance is not meaningful. The genes are TRBV2 and TRBJ1-1, with a weak D call TRBD1 (5 bases). The germline V gene encodes CDR1 SNHLY and CDR2 FYNNEI. The length of the CDR3 is 15 residues. V gave up 7 bases and J gave up 5 bases, with 20 bases separating them. CDR3 in DNA: TGTGCCAGCATCCCAAGTGGGGGGGTAGAGACTGAAGCTTTCTTT. Protein product: CASIPSGGVETEAFF.

Regarding this clonotype: This beta chain was picked up by a library intended for alpha chains and is off target, so its count carries little meaning. V and J are TRBV4-1 and TRBJ2-7, with 11 positions matching TRBD2. CDR3 length: 17 residues. With 2 bases clipped from V and 4 bases from J, the junction kept 10 bases outside the gene matches. Germline CDR1 MGHRA, CDR2 YSYEKL. The CDR3 DNA reads as TGCGCCAGCAGCCAACTATCAATGGGACTAGCGGCGTACGAGCAGTACTTC. This gives the protein CASSQLSMGLAAYEQYF.

Concerning this clonotype: This beta chain is a stray sequence in a library constructed for alpha chains; its clone size is not meaningful. The chain carries TRBV7-9 and TRBJ1-2; D not certain. The CDR3 is 14 amino acids. Looked up from germline, CDR1 is SEHNR and CDR2 is FQNEAQ (reference sequence). V gave up 5 bases and J gave up 4 bases, with 14 bases separating them. DNA for the CDR3: TGTGCCAGCAGCCTCTCGAACGATAGCTATGGCTACACCTTC. Amino acids: CASSLSNDSYGYTF. The whole variable domain, remainder taken from reference TRBV7-9 and TRBJ1-2, is DTGVSQNPRHKITKRGQNVTFRCDPISEHNRLYWYRQTLGQGPEFLTYFQNEAQLEKSRLLSDRFSAERPKGSFSTLEIQRTEQGDSAMYLCASSLSNDSYGYTFGSGTRLTVV.

This clonotype qualifies as medium-sized. In a library made to pick up alpha chains, this beta chain is a stray read with a size that means little. This chain connects TRBV10-3 to TRBJ1-5; a possible D gene is TRBD1 (6 bases). This CDR3 spans 16 amino acids. The germline CDR1 and CDR2 sequences are ENHRY and SYGVKD. Trimming left V 0 bases short and J 5 bases short, with 14 bases between. CDR3 protein: CAISESWGGADQPQHF. The CDR3 nucleotides read TGTGCCATCAGTGAGTCGTGGGGGGGCGCGGATCAGCCCCAGCATTTT.

This clonotype was seen ten or more times. This beta chain is an off-target read within a library intended for alpha chains, so its frequency means little. V and J are TRBV6-5 and TRBJ1-5, with no clear D. Germline CDR1 and CDR2: MNHEY and SVGAGI. The germline V and J ends were trimmed by 6 bases and 2 bases, with 17 bases remaining between them. This CDR3 has 16 amino acids. The CDR3, as DNA: TGTGCCAGCAGCCCTGGACCCCGGGTAGGCAATCAGCCCCAGCATTTT. The encoded protein is CASSPGPRVGNQPQHF.

This clonotype turned up a few times. Since it is a stray read in a library aimed at alpha chains, this beta chain has a size that is not meaningful. This rearrangement joins TRBV20-1 to TRBJ2-1, with D perhaps TRBD1 or TRBD2 (5 bases each). Germline lookup yields CDR1 DFQATT and CDR2 SNEGSKA (reference sequence). The V end lost 3 bases, the J end lost 4 bases, and 7 bases lay between the germline ends. This CDR3 spans 12 amino acids. CDR3: CSASGAYNEQFF. CDR3 coding DNA: TGCAGTGCTAGCGGGGCGTACAATGAGCAGTTCTTC.

In regard to this clonotype: This beta chain is an unintended read in a library built for alpha chains; its size means little. J is TRBJ1-1 and V is TRBV20-1; no clear D gene. Per germline, CDR1 DFQATT and CDR2 SNEGSKA (reference sequence). V was trimmed by 3 bases and J by 11 bases, leaving 13 bases between them. The CDR3 loop spans 11 amino acids. The CDR3 DNA is TGCAGTGCTAGGTCCCCCTCAGAGGCTTTCTTT. It encodes CSARSPSEAFF.

This clonotype is classed as medium-sized. This beta chain is a stray sequence in a library constructed for alpha chains; its clone size is not meaningful. The chain links TRBV6-5 to TRBJ2-5; D remains unclear. The germline V and J ends were trimmed by 0 bases and 3 bases, with 8 bases remaining between them. Germline V gives CDR1 MNHEY, CDR2 SVGAGI. The CDR3 runs 14 residues. The CDR3 nucleotides are TGTGCCAGCAGTTACTCGAGAGGTGAAGAGACCCAGTACTTC. This codes for CASSYSRGEETQYF.

This clonotype occurred many times. This beta chain is off target for a library built for alpha chains, so its abundance means little. V and J are TRBV29-1 and TRBJ2-7, with 7 positions matching TRBD1. The CDR3 runs to 13 residues. Per germline, CDR1 SQVTM and CDR2 ANQGSEA. V was pared by 3 bases and J by 2 bases, with 4 bases of the junction left unmatched. The CDR3 is CSVENRGAYEQYF. CDR3 nucleotide sequence: TGCAGCGTTGAGAACAGGGGCGCCTACGAGCAGTACTTC.